This T cell receptor (beta chain) was sequenced in a study of blood T cell repertoires in COVID-19. Study summary: Sources were T cells, B-cell-depleted T cells, or PBMCs; the material itself was cDNA or gDNA.

Germline CDR1 LNHDA, CDR2 SQIVND (reference sequence). This CDR3 comprises 11 residues. V was trimmed by 5 bases and J by 3 bases, leaving 4 bases between them. In this sample, this clone turned up once. Produced via immunoSEQ multiplex PCR; TCRdb's table is partial and in-frame only. The table lists tens of thousands of clones, under 90% of them singletons. The sequence derives from a man in his 70s with acute or convalescent COVID-19. The chain uses TRBV19 and TRBJ1-1; D uncertain. Sequencing was performed on peripheral blood. CDR3 sequence reads: CASSEYTEAFF. CDR3 sequence (DNA): TGTGCCAGTAGTGAGTACACTGAAGCTTTCTTT. Using reference TRBV19 and TRBJ1-1 for the parts outside the CDR3, the full variable domain is DGGITQSPKYLFRKEGQNVTLSCEQNLNHDAMYWYRQDPGQGLRLIYYSQIVNDFQKGDIAEGYSVSREKKESFPLTVTSAQKNPTAFYLCASSEYTEAFFGQGTRLTVV.